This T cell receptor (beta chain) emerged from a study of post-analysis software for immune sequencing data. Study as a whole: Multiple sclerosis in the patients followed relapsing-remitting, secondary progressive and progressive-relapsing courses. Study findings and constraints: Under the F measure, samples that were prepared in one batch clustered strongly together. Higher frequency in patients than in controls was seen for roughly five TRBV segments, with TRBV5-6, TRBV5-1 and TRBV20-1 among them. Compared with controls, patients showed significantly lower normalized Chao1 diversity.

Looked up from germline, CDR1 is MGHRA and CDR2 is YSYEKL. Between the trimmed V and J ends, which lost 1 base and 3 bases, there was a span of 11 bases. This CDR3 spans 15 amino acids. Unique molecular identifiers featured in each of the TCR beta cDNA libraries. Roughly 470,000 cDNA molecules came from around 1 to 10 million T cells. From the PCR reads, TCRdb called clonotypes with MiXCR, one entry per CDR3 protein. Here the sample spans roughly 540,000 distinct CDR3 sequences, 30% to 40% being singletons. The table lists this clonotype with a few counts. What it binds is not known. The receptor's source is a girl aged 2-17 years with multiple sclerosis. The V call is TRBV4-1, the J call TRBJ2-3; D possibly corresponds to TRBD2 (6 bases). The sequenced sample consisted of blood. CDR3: CASSQVGGKTDTQYF. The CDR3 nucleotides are TGCGCCAGCAGCCAAGTGGGCGGGAAGACAGATACGCAGTATTTT.